Below are 2 T cell receptor beta chains sequenced from a single sample in a study of blood T cells in healthy people across ages. A second about 6 to 11 cycle PCR used barcoded and J-beta primers. TCRdb reprocessed the 5' RACE reads with MiXCR, giving one entry per CDR3 protein. The sample records around 1,500,000 distinct CDR3 sequences, 28% being singletons. Material for sequencing was blood. These receptor sequences come from a woman under 40 in good health.

On this clonotype: A read error may be the cause here, since a much bigger clone is one base away. The J gene is TRBJ2-7, the V gene TRBV7-9; D is unclear. V dropped 8 bases and J dropped 0 bases, with 20 bases sitting between them. Germline V gene sequence: CDR1 SEHNR, CDR2 FQNEAQ (reference sequence). There are 16 residues in the CDR3. The DNA for the CDR3 is TGTGCCAGCGGCTCCGGACCGCACCACGGCTCCTACGAGCAGTACTTC. This translates into CASGSGPHHGSYEQYF. The entire variable domain, with the rest obtained from reference TRBV7-9 and TRBJ2-7, is as follows: DTGVSQNPRHKITKRGQNVTFRCDPISEHNRLYWYRQTLGQGPEFLTYFQNEAQLEKSRLLSDRFSAERPKGSFSTLEIQRTEQGDSAMYLCASGSGPHHGSYEQYFGPGTRLTVT.

This chain joins TRBV19 and TRBJ2-3; 8 bases match TRBD1. The germline CDR1 and CDR2 sequences are LNHDA and SQIVND (reference sequence). Unmatched junction bases numbered 3, after V lost 4 bases and J lost 0 bases. CDR3 length: 15 amino acids. The chain's CDR3 is CASSTGQASTDTQYF. The CDR3 region has the DNA TGTGCCAGTAGTACGGGACAGGCAAGCACAGATACGCAGTATTTT.